What follows are 17 T cell receptor beta chains derived from one specimen sequenced in a study of T cells in Graves' hyperthyroidism and ophthalmopathy. Researchers took RNA transcripts and amplified the TCR beta CDR3 regions from them. RT-PCR in the first round (using the HTBI primer set) targeted the TCR CDR3. TCRdb itself ran the multiplex PCR reads through MiXCR, one entry per CDR3 protein. This table has approximately 620,000 distinct CDR3 sequences, around 16% appearing once. Sequencing used blood. The receptors here all came from a woman aged 40 to 49 with Graves' ophthalmopathy.

In this sample, this clonotype turned up a few times. This sequence joins TRBV11-2 and TRBJ1-3, with D uncertain. The CDR3 loop spans 15 amino acids. Germline values: CDR1 SGHAT, CDR2 FQNNGV. Trimming took off 6 bases at V and 0 bases at J, with 12 bases between the two ends. The CDR3 DNA reads as TGTGCCAGCAGGAGCGGACCGATCTCTGGAAACACCATATATTTT. As protein: CASRSGPISGNTIYF.

There are many counts of this clonotype. The genes are TRBV28 and TRBJ2-7; TRBD2 matches 8 bases. CDR3 length: 20 amino acids. From germline, CDR1 is MDHEN and CDR2 SYDVKM. Germline trimming cut 8 bases from V and 1 base from J; bases unmatched to any gene: 25. The CDR3 coding sequence is TGTGCCAGCGGCCCCGTCCCCGACCTACTGTGGCGGGGGGAATCCTACGAGCAGTACTTC. Its protein is CASGPVPDLLWRGESYEQYF.

This clonotype has more than one count but fewer than ten. The chain carries TRBV29-1 and TRBJ1-1, with 8 bases lining up with TRBD1. There are 15 residues in the CDR3. The V and J ends lost 1 base and 8 bases, in that order; junction bases with no gene match: 12. Germline loops: CDR1 SQVTM, CDR2 ANQGSEA. This CDR3 is CSVEGVGTGYNEAFF. The CDR3 coding sequence is TGCAGCGTTGAAGGAGTCGGGACAGGATACAACGAAGCTTTCTTT.

V usage is TRBV6-4 and J usage is TRBJ2-3, with D perhaps being TRBD1 or TRBD2 (6 bases each). The CDR3 has 16 amino acids. Germline V lookup: CDR1 MRHNA, CDR2 SNTAGT. V gave up 5 bases and J gave up 4 bases, with 19 bases separating them. CDR3 sequence: CASSYEGGGVADTQYF. CDR3 nucleotides: TGTGCCAGCAGTTACGAGGGGGGCGGAGTGGCAGATACGCAGTATTTT.

This clonotype was observed many times. V gene TRBV18 combines with J gene TRBJ1-2; 9 nucleotides line up with TRBD1. J lost 3 bases, V lost 4 bases, and 3 bases had no gene match. This CDR3 region has 14 residues. Germline-derived CDR1 and CDR2 are KGHSH and LQKENI. For the CDR3, the DNA is TGTGCCAGCTCACGGGACAGGGAAGACTATGGCTACACCTTC. Amino acids: CASSRDREDYGYTF.

This clonotype was counted many times. The genes are TRBV20-1 and TRBJ2-5; 11 nucleotides align to TRBD2. The ends lost 2 bases at V and 5 bases at J; junction bases unmatched: 7. The CDR3 runs to 15 residues. Looked up from germline, CDR1 is DFQATT and CDR2 is SNEGSKA (reference sequence). The chain's CDR3 is CSARSLAGGSETQYF. CDR3 in DNA: TGCAGTGCTAGATCCCTAGCGGGAGGCAGCGAGACCCAGTACTTC.

In this sample, this clonotype turned up many times. The chain employs TRBV28 and TRBJ1-3; D ambiguous. Germline loops: CDR1 MDHEN, CDR2 SYDVKM. V was trimmed by 4 bases and J by 4 bases, leaving 5 bases between them. This CDR3 has 12 residues. The CDR3 DNA sequence: TGTGCCAGCAGTTCGGTGGGAAACACCATATATTTT. This gives the protein CASSSVGNTIYF.

This clonotype occurred many times. The chain has TRBV11-2 and TRBJ1-4; D call uncertain. CDR1 and CDR2 (germline): SGHAT, FQNNGV. The CDR3 consists of 14 residues. Trimming took off 4 bases at V and 7 bases at J, with 13 bases between the two ends. DNA for the CDR3: TGTGCCAGCAGCTATCAACTATCCGGTGAAAAACTGTTTTTT. It translates to CASSYQLSGEKLFF.

There are a few counts of this clonotype. The chain links TRBV28 to TRBJ2-7; D is unclear. CDR3 length: 11 amino acids. V was trimmed by 9 bases and J by 0 bases, leaving 6 bases between them. The germline gives CDR1 MDHEN, CDR2 SYDVKM. CDR3 sequence (DNA): TGTGCCAGTCTAAGCTCCTACGAGCAGTACTTC. It encodes CASLSSYEQYF.

This clonotype was found a few times. The rearrangement uses TRBV20-1 and TRBJ1-6; D is undetermined. CDR1 DFQATT and CDR2 SNEGSKA come from the germline V gene (reference sequence). V was trimmed by 3 bases and J by 6 bases, leaving 9 bases between them. CDR3 length equals 13 residues. CDR3 sequence: CSASGQTNSPLHF. DNA of the CDR3: TGCAGTGCTAGTGGTCAGACTAATTCACCCCTCCACTTT.

V usage is TRBV6-2 or TRBV6-3 and J usage is TRBJ1-1, with D unclear. Per the germline V gene, CDR1 is MNHEY and CDR2 is SVGEGT. V lost 7 bases to trimming and J lost 6 bases, with 15 bases between them. CDR3 length equals 13 residues. The CDR3 spells CASTHMIRPEAFF. CDR3 nucleotides: TGTGCCAGCACCCACATGATCCGGCCTGAAGCTTTCTTT.

A few counts support this clonotype. The gene calls are TRBV7-9 and TRBJ1-2; TRBD1 matches at 8 bases. V shed 9 bases, J shed 1 base, and the junction held 7 bases outside the gene matches. This CDR3 is 14 amino acids long. Per the germline V gene, CDR1 is SEHNR and CDR2 is FQNEAQ (reference sequence). CDR3 region: CARPDRGVNYGYTF. The CDR3 DNA is TGTGCCAGACCCGACAGGGGAGTTAACTATGGCTACACCTTC.

The chain combines TRBV30 with TRBJ2-1, with 11 nucleotides matching TRBD2. The V and J ends lost 0 bases and 10 bases, in that order; junction bases with no gene match: 5. CDR1 GTSNPN and CDR2 SVGIG come from the germline V gene (reference sequence). The CDR3 contains 14 residues. The CDR3 spells CAWSVTSGGSEQFF. CDR3 nucleotide sequence: TGTGCCTGGAGTGTAACTAGCGGGGGTTCCGAGCAGTTCTTC.

The sample holds many counts of this clonotype. The chain is built from TRBV20-1 and TRBJ2-1; 10 bases map to TRBD2. CDR3 length equals 14 residues. V was clipped by 2 bases and J by 10 bases; unmatched bases: 8. Per the germline V gene, CDR1 is DFQATT and CDR2 is SNEGSKA (reference sequence). The CDR3 region is CSARPSGGYEEQFF. CDR3 sequence (DNA): TGCAGTGCTAGACCTAGCGGGGGTTATGAAGAGCAGTTCTTC.

This chain links TRBV20-1 with TRBJ1-6; a possible D gene is TRBD1 (5 bases). The V and J ends lost 6 bases and 8 bases respectively, with 17 bases between them. The CDR3 consists of 14 residues. Germline CDR1 and CDR2: DFQATT and SNEGSKA (reference sequence). CDR3 coding DNA: TGCAGTGCCTCACCGGGACGGACCGATTCACCCCTCCACTTT. It specifies CSASPGRTDSPLHF.

This clonotype was seen at least ten times. This chain joins TRBV11-3 and TRBJ2-5, with 11 nucleotides matching TRBD1. This CDR3 is built from 18 residues. J lost 5 bases, V lost 3 bases, and 14 bases had no gene match. The germline CDR1 and CDR2 sequences are SGHNT and YENEEA. The CDR3 sequence: CASSFLDRGRSWDETQYF. The CDR3 DNA sequence: TGTGCCAGCAGCTTTCTGGACAGGGGGCGATCGTGGGATGAGACCCAGTACTTC.

This clonotype came up a few times. J is TRBJ2-6 and V is TRBV13; 7 bases align to TRBD1. Germline V gene lookup returns CDR1 PRHDT and CDR2 FYEKMQ (reference sequence). This CDR3 has 16 residues. Unmatched junction bases numbered 3, after V lost 4 bases and J lost 0 bases. The CDR3 DNA is TGTGCCAGCAGCTGGACAGGAATCTCTGGGGCCAACGTCCTGACTTTC. Translated, it gives CASSWTGISGANVLTF.